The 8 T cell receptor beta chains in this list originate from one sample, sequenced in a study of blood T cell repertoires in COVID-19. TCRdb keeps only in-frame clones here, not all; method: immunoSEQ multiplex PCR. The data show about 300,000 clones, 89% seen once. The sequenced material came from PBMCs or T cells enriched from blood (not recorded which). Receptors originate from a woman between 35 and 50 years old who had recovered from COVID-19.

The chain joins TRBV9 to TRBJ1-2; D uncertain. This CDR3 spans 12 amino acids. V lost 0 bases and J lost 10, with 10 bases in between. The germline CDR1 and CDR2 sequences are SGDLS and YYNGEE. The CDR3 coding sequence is TGTGCCAGCAGCGTAGACGGACTTGCCTACACCTTC. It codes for CASSVDGLAYTF.

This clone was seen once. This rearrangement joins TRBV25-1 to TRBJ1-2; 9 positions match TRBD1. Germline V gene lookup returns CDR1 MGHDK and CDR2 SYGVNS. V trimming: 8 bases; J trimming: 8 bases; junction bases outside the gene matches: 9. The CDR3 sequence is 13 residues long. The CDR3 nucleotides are TGTGCCAGCTTAGACAGGGGGAACGGAGGCTACACCTTC. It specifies CASLDRGNGGYTF.

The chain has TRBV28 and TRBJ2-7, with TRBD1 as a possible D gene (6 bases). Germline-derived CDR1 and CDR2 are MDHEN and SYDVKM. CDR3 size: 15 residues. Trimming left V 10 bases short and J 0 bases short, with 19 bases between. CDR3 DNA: TGTGCCATTTGTCCTGGGGGCCCTAGCTCCTACGAGCAGTACTTC. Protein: CAICPGGPSSYEQYF.

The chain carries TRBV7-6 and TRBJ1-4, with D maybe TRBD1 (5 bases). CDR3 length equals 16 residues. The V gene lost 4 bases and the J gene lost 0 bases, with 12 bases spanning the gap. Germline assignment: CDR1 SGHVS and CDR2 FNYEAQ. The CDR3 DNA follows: TGTGCCAGCAGCTGGGTAGGGGAATCAACTAATGAAAAACTGTTTTTT. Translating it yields CASSWVGESTNEKLFF.

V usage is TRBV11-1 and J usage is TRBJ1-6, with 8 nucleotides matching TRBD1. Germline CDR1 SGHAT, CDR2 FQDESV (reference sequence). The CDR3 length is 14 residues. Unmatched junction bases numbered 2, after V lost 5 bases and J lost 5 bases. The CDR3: CASSRTGNNSPLHF. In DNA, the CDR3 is TGTGCCAGCAGCCGGACAGGGAATAATTCACCCCTCCACTTT.

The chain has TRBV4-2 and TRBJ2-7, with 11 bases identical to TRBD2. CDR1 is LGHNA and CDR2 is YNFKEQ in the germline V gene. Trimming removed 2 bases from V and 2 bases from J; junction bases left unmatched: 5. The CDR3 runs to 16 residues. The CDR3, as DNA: TGTGCCAGCAGCCAATTGGTAGCGGGGGGGACCTACGAGCAGTACTTC. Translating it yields CASSQLVAGGTYEQYF.

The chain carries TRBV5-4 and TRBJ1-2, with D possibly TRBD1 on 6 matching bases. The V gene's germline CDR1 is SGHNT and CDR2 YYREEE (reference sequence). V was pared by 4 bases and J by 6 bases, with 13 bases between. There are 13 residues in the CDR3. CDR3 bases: TGTGCCAGCAGCCGAACAGGGCCGGATGGCTACACCTTC. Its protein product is CASSRTGPDGYTF.

Written as DNA, the CDR3 is TGCGCCAGCAGCCAAGGGGTCGGGACAGCCAAACGCTCCCGTAGCTATGGCTACACCTTC. This encodes CASSQGVGTAKRSRSYGYTF. The V call is TRBV4-1, the J call TRBJ1-2, with 7 bases that match TRBD1. The CDR3 runs to 20 residues. From germline, CDR1 is MGHRA and CDR2 YSYEKL. The trim removed 1 base at V and 4 bases at J, leaving 21 bases unmatched.